This record looks at one T cell receptor beta chain sequence and its context. These data come from a study of cytotoxic CD8 clonotypes in ibrutinib-treated CLL. The assay was immunoSEQ multiplex PCR, and TCRdb's table has in-frame clones only and misses some. Seen here are more than 140,000 clones, around 77% observed once, and the top ten hold less than 30%. Sequencing was performed on PBMCs, taken after 12 months of ibrutinib treatment. The clonotype comes from a human donor with chronic lymphocytic leukemia.

CDR3 DNA: TGTGCCAGCAGCTGGCGGACAGGGGGCTTTGGTGAAAAACTGTTTTTT. It translates to CASSWRTGGFGEKLFF. The V gene is TRBV7-2, the J gene TRBJ1-4, with 11 bases aligning to TRBD1. After removal of 4 bases from V and 7 bases from J, the junction contained 8 bases not matched to a gene. The CDR3 loop spans 16 amino acids. Germline V CDR1 and CDR2: SGHTA, FQGNSA.